This T cell receptor beta chain was recovered during a study of shared clonotypes between healthy human individuals. Study-wide results and caveats: How much donors shared clonotypes was expected to be affected by sequencing depth.

The assay was immunoSEQ multiplex PCR, and TCRdb's table has in-frame clones only and misses some. The sample consists of about 2 million clones, roughly 94% of them appearing once. Germline CDR1 is SGHRS and CDR2 is YFSETQ. Trimming removed 0 bases at V and 1 base at J, with 10 bases between. There are 16 residues in the CDR3. A remark on this clone: The antigen remains unidentified.

The TCR was taken from a man in his late teens or twenties in good health. The rearrangement uses TRBV5-1 and TRBJ2-2, with unresolved D. Sequenced material: naive CD4+ T cells sorted from blood. Subset meaning: CD45RA+ positively selected. The CDR3 loop reads CASSLGRTGNTGELFF. DNA for the CDR3: TGCGCCAGCAGCTTGGGACGGACGGGGAACACCGGGGAGCTGTTTTTT.